This is a list of T cell receptor beta chains from one sample in a study of blood T cell repertoires in COVID-19. Some clones are missing from TCRdb's copy, which holds only in-frame ones; the method was immunoSEQ multiplex PCR. The table shows 100,000 to 150,000 clones, with about 91% occurring only once. Material: peripheral blood. These receptor sequences come from a man over 45 with acute or convalescent COVID-19. Each CDR3 is given with its conserved first and last residue. The D gene is left open where the match is weak. Clone size is given for some rows only: seen once, a few or many times, or a class if the clone is expanded.

abundance | j_gene | d_gene | v_gene | CDR3aa | CDR3nt
NA | TRBJ1-1 | TRBD1 | TRBV12-3/TRBV12-4 | CASSRDSHTEAFF | TGTGCCAGCAGCCGGGACAGCCACACTGAAGCTTTCTTT
NA | TRBJ1-2 | TRBD1 | TRBV4-1 | CASSLGQGVGYGYTF | TGCGCCAGCAGCCTTGGACAGGGGGTGGGCTATGGCTACACCTTC
NA | TRBJ1-3 | NA | TRBV3-1/TRBV3-2 | CASSRQLHSGNTIYF | TGTGCCAGCAGCCGACAGTTGCACTCTGGAAACACCATATATTTT
few | TRBJ1-1 | TRBD1 | TRBV4-1 | CASSRQGIDSEAFF | TGCGCCAGCAGTCGACAGGGCATTGATTCTGAAGCTTTCTTT
few | TRBJ1-2 | TRBD1 | TRBV30 | CACTPGTGYGYTF | TGTGCCTGTACGCCGGGGACAGGGTATGGCTACACCTTC
NA | TRBJ2-7 | TRBD2 | TRBV5-1 | CASSFTSGSIYYEQYF | TGCGCCAGCAGCTTCACTAGCGGGAGTATTTACTACGAGCAGTACTTC
NA | TRBJ1-4 | NA | TRBV11-2 | CASSLTQGNEKLFF | TGTGCCAGCAGCTTAACACAGGGTAACGAAAAACTGTTTTTT
NA | TRBJ1-5 | NA | TRBV4-1 | CASSQTADQPQHF | TGCGCCAGCAGCCAAACAGCCGATCAGCCCCAGCATTTT
NA | TRBJ1-1 | NA | TRBV27 | CASSLRGENTEAFF | TGTGCCAGCAGTTTAAGGGGTGAGAACACTGAAGCTTTCTTT
once | TRBJ2-1 | TRBD2 | TRBV5-1 | CASNPLAGGSNEQFF | TGCGCCAGCAACCCCTTAGCGGGAGGGAGTAATGAGCAGTTCTTC
NA | TRBJ1-5 | NA | TRBV10-2 | CASSESSGGEVGPQHF | TGCGCCAGCAGTGAGTCGTCGGGAGGGGAGGTAGGGCCCCAGCATTTT
once | TRBJ2-7 | TRBD1 | TRBV10-2 | CASSDRMGTGTNYEQYF | TGCGCCAGCAGTGACAGGATGGGGACAGGGACAAACTACGAGCAGTACTTC
NA | TRBJ1-2 | NA | TRBV6-6 | CATSRQADGYTF | TGTGCCACTTCTCGACAGGCTGATGGCTACACCTTC
NA | TRBJ1-4 | TRBD1 | TRBV7-6 | CASSLRQGTNEKLFF | TGTGCCAGCAGCCTCCGACAGGGTACTAATGAAAAACTGTTTTTT
once | TRBJ2-1 | NA | TRBV12-3/TRBV12-4 | CASRQYGNEQFF | TGTGCCAGCAGGCAGTATGGCAATGAGCAGTTCTTC
NA | TRBJ2-7 | NA | TRBV19 | CASSIRGFTGGSSYEQYF | TGTGCCAGTAGTATTAGAGGGTTTACGGGGGGCAGCTCCTACGAGCAGTACTTC
NA | TRBJ1-4 | NA | TRBV7-2 | CASSFGGEKLFF | TGTGCCAGCAGCTTTGGCGGAGAAAAACTGTTTTTT
NA | TRBJ1-4 | TRBD1 | TRBV19 | CASLGGSNEKLFF | TGTGCCAGCCTAGGGGGCTCTAATGAAAAACTGTTTTTT